The 31 T cell receptor beta chains below were found in one sample sequenced in a study of blood T cell repertoires in COVID-19. Profiled with immunoSEQ multiplex PCR; TCRdb holds only in-frame clones, not every one. The table has roughly 100,000 clones, over 70% seen once. The sequencing sample was made of peripheral blood. Receptors originate from a woman of 80 years or more with acute or convalescent COVID-19.

The chain carries TRBV9 and TRBJ2-2; TRBD2 might be the D (6 bases). The CDR3 extends over 17 amino acids. Trimming left V 0 bases short and J 0 bases short, with 12 bases between. Germline V CDR1 and CDR2: SGDLS, YYNGEE. The CDR3 is CASSVAGRGTNTGELFF. Written as DNA, the CDR3 is TGTGCCAGCAGCGTAGCAGGGCGCGGGACGAACACCGGGGAGCTGTTTTTT. Full variable domain (outside the CDR3, taken from reference TRBV9 and TRBJ2-2): DSGVTQTPKHLITATGQRVTLRCSPRSGDLSVYWYQQSLDQGLQFLIQYYNGEERAKGNILERFSAQQFPDLHSELNLSSLELGDSALYFCASSVAGRGTNTGELFFGEGSRLTVL.

The gene calls are TRBV10-3 and TRBJ1-1, with D perhaps TRBD1 (6 bases). Germline loops: CDR1 ENHRY, CDR2 SYGVKD. The CDR3 is 16 amino acids. V lost 6 bases, J lost 0 bases, and 17 bases lay in between. The CDR3 region has the DNA TGTGCCATCAGGCCCCAGGACAGAGCCATGAACACTGAAGCTTTCTTT. This translates into CAIRPQDRAMNTEAFF.

This sequence joins TRBV24-1 and TRBJ2-3; TRBD1 is a possible D gene (6 bases). CDR1 is KGHDR, CDR2 SFDVKD, per germline. CDR3 length: 14 residues. The V end lost 5 bases, the J end lost 1 base, and 9 bases lay between the germline ends. This CDR3 reads CATSGTDGTDTQYF. Here the CDR3 DNA reads TGTGCCACCAGTGGGACAGATGGCACAGATACGCAGTATTTT.

The chain couples TRBV19 to TRBJ1-4; no clear D gene. This CDR3 contains 13 residues. Trimming left V 2 bases short and J 10 bases short, with 11 bases between. Germline V lookup: CDR1 LNHDA, CDR2 SQIVND (reference sequence). The CDR3 nucleotides read TGTGCCAGTAGTATACGGAGTCTTGGAAAACTGTTTTTT. It translates to CASSIRSLGKLFF.

The CDR3 DNA is TGTGCCAGCAGCTCGACAGGGGGCGACGGAAACACCATATATTTT. Translated: CASSSTGGDGNTIYF. V and J are TRBV7-2 and TRBJ1-3, with 10 bases aligning to TRBD1. CDR3 length: 15 amino acids. Germline CDR1 SGHTA, CDR2 FQGNSA. The ends lost 4 bases at V and 4 bases at J; junction bases unmatched: 4.

The chain combines TRBV19 with TRBJ1-1, with a weak D call TRBD1 (6 bases). V lost 6 bases and J lost 4, with 12 bases in between. CDR3 length: 13 amino acids. From germline, CDR1 is LNHDA and CDR2 SQIVND (reference sequence). Here the CDR3 DNA reads TGTGCCAGTAGCATACAGGGAGGCACTGAAGCTTTCTTT. This codes for CASSIQGGTEAFF.

The CDR3 here is CASSPLESWDTQYF. CDR3 coding DNA: TGTGCCAGCAGCCCCCTTGAGAGTTGGGATACGCAGTATTTT. The rearrangement links TRBV5-4 to TRBJ2-3; no definite D call. Germline CDR1 SGHNT, CDR2 YYREEE (reference sequence). This CDR3 has 14 residues. Trimming took 4 bases from V and 6 from J, leaving 15 bases between them.

The chain links TRBV4-1 to TRBJ1-1; the match to TRBD1 covers 7 bases. This CDR3 comprises 14 residues. The ends lost 3 bases at V and 1 base at J; junction bases unmatched: 2. CDR1 and CDR2 from the germline V gene are MGHRA and YSYEKL. CDR3 region: CASSQHRGNTEAFF. The DNA of the CDR3 is TGCGCCAGCAGCCAGCACAGGGGGAACACTGAAGCTTTCTTT.

This rearrangement joins TRBV3-1 (or the pseudogene TRBV3-2) to TRBJ2-5; 10 bases are a match to TRBD1. CDR1 is LGHDT and CDR2 is YNNKEL in the germline V gene (reference sequence). Trimming took 4 bases from V and 3 from J; bases not matched to a gene: 14. This CDR3 is 18 amino acids long. The CDR3 coding sequence is TGTGCCAGCAGCCCATCCGGGACAGGGGTCTCTCCTAAAGAGACCCAGTACTTC. Protein: CASSPSGTGVSPKETQYF.

This clone has a single count. The gene calls are TRBV7-2 and TRBJ2-7; TRBD1 is a possible D gene (5 bases). V lost 3 bases to trimming and J lost 6 bases, with 12 bases between them. This CDR3 region has 13 residues. The germline CDR1 and CDR2 sequences are SGHTA and FQGNSA. This CDR3 is CASSFRQHGEQYF. Written as DNA, the CDR3 is TGTGCCAGCAGCTTCCGACAGCACGGCGAGCAGTACTTC.

The V gene is TRBV10-3, the J gene TRBJ1-3; D not certain. Trimming took 9 bases from V and 3 from J, leaving 15 bases between them. CDR1 is ENHRY, CDR2 SYGVKD, per germline. This CDR3 is built from 14 residues. CDR3 region: CAIGEGSGGNTIYF. In DNA, the CDR3 is TGTGCCATAGGAGAGGGTAGCGGTGGAAACACCATATATTTT.

This chain links TRBV6-4 with TRBJ2-1, with a weak D call TRBD2 (5 bases). This CDR3 spans 14 amino acids. From germline, CDR1 is MRHNA and CDR2 SNTAGT. V gave up 2 bases and J gave up 6 bases, with 11 bases separating them. The CDR3 region is CASSDPTRGNEQFF. The CDR3 coding sequence is TGTGCCAGCAGTGACCCGACCCGGGGCAATGAGCAGTTCTTC.

The genes are TRBV28 and TRBJ1-2; no clear D gene. The V end was cut by 5 bases, the J end by 4 bases, with 17 bases between. The CDR3 sequence is 15 residues long. Germline V gene sequence: CDR1 MDHEN, CDR2 SYDVKM. Written as DNA, the CDR3 is TGTGCCAGCAGTCCATCTAGGTCAGCCGCCTATGGCTACACCTTC. Translation: CASSPSRSAAYGYTF.

This rearrangement joins TRBV7-3 to TRBJ1-1; D is undetermined. V was clipped by 2 bases and J by 1 base, with 11 bases between them. Looked up from germline, CDR1 is SGHTA and CDR2 is FQGTGA. CDR3 length: 15 residues. CDR3 protein: CASSLFSGPNTEAFF. In DNA form, the CDR3 reads TGTGCCAGCAGCTTATTCTCAGGCCCGAACACTGAAGCTTTCTTT.

The chain combines TRBV6-6 with TRBJ2-5; 9 nucleotides align to TRBD2. Germline CDR1 MNHNY, CDR2 SVGAGI (reference sequence). Trimming took 6 bases from V and 4 from J; bases not matched to a gene: 24. This CDR3 comprises 20 residues. The CDR3 DNA reads as TGTGCCAGCAGCCGACTCCCGGGAGGTCTAGCGGGAACCCTGGGAGAGACCCAGTACTTC. This translates into CASSRLPGGLAGTLGETQYF.

V usage is TRBV5-1 and J usage is TRBJ1-2; D possibly corresponds to TRBD1 (5 bases). Trimming stripped 2 bases from V and 6 bases from J, with 14 bases between. Germline V lookup: CDR1 SGHRS, CDR2 YFSETQ. The CDR3 is made up of 14 amino acids. CDR3 sequence reads: CASSFSWQGNGYTF. CDR3 DNA sequence: TGCGCCAGCAGCTTCTCCTGGCAGGGTAATGGCTACACCTTC. The full variable domain, rest sourced from reference TRBV5-1 and TRBJ1-2, is KAGVTQTPRYLIKTRGQQVTLSCSPISGHRSVSWYQQTPGQGLQFLFEYFSETQRNKGNFPGRFSGRQFSNSRSEMNVSTLELGDSALYLCASSFSWQGNGYTFGSGTRLTVV.

In DNA, the CDR3 is TGTGCCAGCAGCCCCTGGAGGGGTAACTATGGCTACACCTTC. Amino acids: CASSPWRGNYGYTF. This chain joins TRBV2 and TRBJ1-2; the D gene is possibly TRBD1 (5 bases). The CDR3 has 14 residues. The germline V gene encodes CDR1 SNHLY and CDR2 FYNNEI. Trimming shortened V by 6 bases and J by 1 base, and 12 bases separated the two germline ends.

This clone was seen once. The rearrangement uses TRBV7-9 and TRBJ1-4, with D uncertain. The germline CDR1 and CDR2 sequences are SEHNR and FQNEAQ (reference sequence). V lost 7 bases to trimming and J lost 11 bases, with 11 bases between them. This CDR3 has 11 residues. The CDR3 DNA reads TGTGCCAGCACCCGGTCTTCCAAACTGTTTTTT. Translation: CASTRSSKLFF.

The chain joins TRBV4-1 to TRBJ1-3; D gene unclear. There are 15 residues in the CDR3. V was pared by 4 bases and J by 0 bases, with 10 bases between. Germline lookup yields CDR1 MGHRA and CDR2 YSYEKL. CDR3 in amino acids: CASSPRHNSGNTIYF. The CDR3 region has the DNA TGCGCCAGCAGCCCCCGACATAACTCTGGAAACACCATATATTTT.

This clone was recorded a few times. This chain uses TRBV7-3 with TRBJ2-5; 7 bases line up with TRBD2. In germline, CDR1 is SGHTA, CDR2 FQGTGA. The CDR3 contains 13 residues. After removal of 3 bases from V and 5 bases from J, the junction contained 3 bases not matched to a gene. CDR3: CASSLGSGETQYF. Here the CDR3 DNA reads TGTGCCAGCAGCTTGGGTAGCGGGGAGACCCAGTACTTC. Drawing the rest from reference TRBV7-3 and TRBJ2-5, the complete variable domain is GAGVSQTPSNKVTEKGKYVELRCDPISGHTALYWYRQSLGQGPEFLIYFQGTGAADDSGLPNDRFFAVRPEGSVSTLKIQRTERGDSAVYLCASSLGSGETQYFGPGTRLLVL.

This rearrangement joins TRBV18 to TRBJ2-6; possibly TRBD1 for D (6 bases). The germline gives CDR1 KGHSH, CDR2 LQKENI. The CDR3 consists of 15 residues. The V and J ends lost 3 bases and 2 bases respectively, with 8 bases between them. CDR3 DNA sequence: TGTGCCAGCTCACCGGACAGCCCTGGGGCCAACGTCCTGACTTTC. As protein: CASSPDSPGANVLTF.

As for this clone: The sample holds other DNA sequences that translate to the same CDR3. Here the CDR3 DNA reads TGTGCCAGTAGTATCAGGGTTAACACTGAAGCTTTCTTT. This codes for CASSIRVNTEAFF. The chain combines TRBV19 with TRBJ1-1, with a tentative D call TRBD1 (5 bases). Trimming took off 3 bases at V and 2 bases at J, with 7 bases between the two ends. The CDR3 has 13 amino acids. From germline, CDR1 is LNHDA and CDR2 SQIVND (reference sequence).

The DNA for the CDR3 is TGTGCCAGCAGCTCCCGACAGGGGGGAACCTTC. It yields the protein CASSSRQGGTF. The chain links TRBV7-2 to TRBJ1-2; TRBD1 agrees at 9 bases. J lost 14 bases, V lost 4 bases, and 5 bases had no gene match. In germline, CDR1 is SGHTA, CDR2 FQGNSA. The CDR3 has 11 residues.

As to this clone: This sample also contains other DNA sequences that code for the same CDR3. The CDR3 spells CASSIQGNYGYTF. The CDR3 nucleotides read TGTGCCAGTAGTATACAGGGAAACTATGGCTACACCTTC. The rearrangement uses TRBV19 and TRBJ1-2; TRBD1 might be the D (5 bases). Germline assignment: CDR1 LNHDA and CDR2 SQIVND (reference sequence). This CDR3 region has 13 residues. Trimming left V 2 bases short and J 2 bases short, with 6 bases between.

J is TRBJ2-6 and V is TRBV6-1; tentative D call: TRBD2 (6 bases). CDR3 size: 15 residues. The germline V gene has CDR1 MNHNS and CDR2 SASEGT. V lost 3 bases and J lost 1, with 7 bases in between. The CDR3 protein is CASSDGGSGANVLTF. The CDR3 nucleotides read TGTGCCAGCAGTGATGGGGGGTCTGGGGCCAACGTCCTGACTTTC.

The chain combines TRBV7-3 with TRBJ2-2; 13 bases match TRBD2. This CDR3 spans 14 amino acids. J lost 8 bases, V lost 9 bases, and 6 bases had no gene match. Germline CDR1 is SGHTA and CDR2 is FQGTGA. The CDR3 here is CASMGLAGFGELFF. The CDR3, as DNA: TGTGCCAGTATGGGACTAGCGGGGTTTGGGGAGCTGTTTTTT.

V usage is TRBV7-9 and J usage is TRBJ2-1; the match to TRBD2 covers 7 bases. J gave up 0 bases and V 5 bases, and 10 bases lay outside the gene matches. Germline-derived CDR1 and CDR2 are SEHNR and FQNEAQ (reference sequence). The CDR3 runs to 17 residues. The CDR3 coding sequence is TGTGCCAGCAGCCCTAGGTTATCGGGGGGCTCCTACAATGAGCAGTTCTTC. Translated: CASSPRLSGGSYNEQFF.

The chain couples TRBV3-1 (or the pseudogene TRBV3-2) to TRBJ1-2; 7 positions match TRBD1. This CDR3 is 15 amino acids long. Trimming removed 0 bases from V and 6 bases from J; junction bases left unmatched: 7. Germline assignment: CDR1 LGHDT and CDR2 YNNKEL (reference sequence). In DNA form, the CDR3 reads TGTGCCAGCAGCCAAGACGTGAGAGGGGGCAATGGCTACACCTTC. Translation gives CASSQDVRGGNGYTF.

The chain recombines TRBV10-3 with TRBJ2-7; D is perhaps TRBD1 (5 bases). The V and J ends lost 6 bases and 2 bases respectively, with 11 bases between them. Germline values: CDR1 ENHRY, CDR2 SYGVKD. The CDR3 consists of 13 residues. The CDR3 bases are TGTGCCATCAGCAACCAGGGTACCTACGAGCAGTACTTC. Translated: CAISNQGTYEQYF.

The chain carries TRBV19 and TRBJ1-5, with D unresolved. CDR1 is LNHDA, CDR2 SQIVND, per germline (reference sequence). The CDR3 covers 16 residues. Deletions cut 3 bases from V and 11 bases from J, with 23 bases between. The CDR3 here is CASSISLQSFIMAQHF. The CDR3 DNA reads as TGTGCCAGTAGTATCAGTTTACAGTCCTTTATAATGGCCCAGCATTTT.

This clone was seen a single time. This sequence joins TRBV28 and TRBJ1-2; 7 bases map to TRBD1. This CDR3 contains 15 residues. With V trimmed by 6 bases and J by 3 bases, 10 bases remained unmatched. The V gene's germline CDR1 is MDHEN and CDR2 SYDVKM. CDR3 protein: CASREGGPSDYGYTF. The CDR3 DNA reads as TGTGCCAGCAGGGAAGGGGGCCCCTCTGACTATGGCTACACCTTC.